This record looks at one T cell receptor beta chain sequence and its context. As yet, its antigen is unknown. This entry is derived from a study of cytomegalovirus exposure and HLA in healthy donors. Clones were sequenced by immunoSEQ multiplex PCR, and TCRdb holds only the in-frame ones, with some missing. The sample lists hundreds of thousands of clones, roughly 85% occurring once. V dropped 3 bases and J dropped 7 bases, with 16 bases sitting between them. Germline-derived CDR1 and CDR2 are LNHNV and YYDKDF (reference sequence). The CDR3 spans 15 residues. Separate from the roughly 720-subject first cohort was the approximately 120-subject validation cohort, to which the donors belonged. Study outcomes and limitations: Despite most TCR sequences being rare, some public TCRs occurred in many donors. The study flagged roughly 150 TCR beta chains as cytomegalovirus-associated. In vitro, three CMV-associated chains proved specific for CMV antigens.

This chain uses TRBV15 with TRBJ1-5; D remains unclear. Source material: PBMCs. The clonotype was recovered from a woman aged 18-30 years in good health and CMV-seronegative. The CDR3 sequence: CATSSVRVNPQPQHF. The DNA of the CDR3 is TGTGCCACCAGCAGTGTCCGAGTAAATCCGCAGCCCCAGCATTTT.